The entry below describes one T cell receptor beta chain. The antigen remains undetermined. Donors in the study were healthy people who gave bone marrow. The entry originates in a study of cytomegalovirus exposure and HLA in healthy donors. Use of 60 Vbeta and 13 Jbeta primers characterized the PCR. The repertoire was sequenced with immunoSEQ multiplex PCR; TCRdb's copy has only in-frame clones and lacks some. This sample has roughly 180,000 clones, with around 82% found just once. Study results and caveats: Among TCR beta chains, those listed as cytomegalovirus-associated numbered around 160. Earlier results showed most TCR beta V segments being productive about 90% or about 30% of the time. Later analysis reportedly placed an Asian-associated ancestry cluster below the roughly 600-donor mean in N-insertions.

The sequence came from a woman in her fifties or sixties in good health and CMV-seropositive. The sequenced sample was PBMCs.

Here the CDR3 DNA reads TGCGCCAGCAGTCTAGGTTCAGGGTATAAGGTGAACACTGAAGCTTTCTTT. Translating gives CASSLGSGYKVNTEAFF. The chain joins TRBV5-1 to TRBJ1-1; TRBD1 might be the D (5 bases). Trimming took off 5 bases at V and 0 bases at J, with 20 bases between the two ends. The CDR3 consists of 17 residues. The germline V gene has CDR1 SGHRS and CDR2 YFSETQ.